Detailed here is one T cell receptor beta chain. This clonotype was counted ten times or more. Its recognized antigen is unknown. Base qualities are not provided; no much larger clone lies one nucleotide away. This specimen comes from a study of read filtering for tumor transcriptome and immune sequencing (dated by TCRdb to the early 2020s). The study in broad terms: The cohort consisted of under 20 male and more than 11 female patients, with a mean age of about 66 years and an age range of about 40 to 85. After DNase treatment, whole-transcriptome libraries were prepared using the TruSeq RNA Access Library Prep Kit. By revised international staging, 8 patients were R-ISS I, around 15 were R-ISS II and 6 or 7 were R-ISS III. Per sample, about 3.5 to 11 million TCR-region mapped reads were obtained with IR-seq, compared with only roughly 80 to 1,300 with RNA-seq. One of the main goals was to work out a read-filtering strategy for immune repertoire data, in particular whether clonotypes backed by only a single read should be removed. Using the same bone marrow samples, the study ran both targeted immune repertoire sequencing and bulk whole-transcriptome sequencing and then compared the TCR repertoires from each method.

TCR libraries were constructed from about 400 ng RNA using the Immunoverse kit, and molecular barcoded adaptors covering alpha/delta and beta/gamma chains were employed. The same RNA used for transcriptome sequencing was used for TCR library preparation. Sequencing of the TCR libraries was done on an Illumina HiSeq 4000 with 2 x 150 cycles. For the original study's pipeline: Using MiXCR, which included quality filtering and error correction, TCR reads were aligned to human V, D, J and C references and then assembled into CDR3 clonotypes. The tcR package in R was used to analyze clonotype counts and gene usage diversity. Raw mapping reads were checked after the RNA-seq reads had been mapped by STAR aligner version 2.5.3a onto the human GRCh37 genome. To test the effect of sequencing depth on detected clonotypes, IR-seq fastq files were randomly downsampled using Seqtk 1.3. Using fastp trimming at Q25 and MiXCR clonotype assembly, TCRdb reanalyzed the public sequencing data and kept in-frame beta chains. Entries that share a CDR3 protein sequence are merged under the most common genes and DNA. These V and J calls are TCRdb output, not the study's own analysis. The sample includes fewer than 75,000 distinct CDR3 sequences, with 20% to 25% observed a single time. The biggest ten clones account for 17% of the sample.

Each patient had bone marrow sampled at the time of active disease. Bone marrow mononuclear cells were isolated by Ficoll-Hypaque density gradient centrifugation. Myeloma plasma cells were removed and CD138-negative cells were obtained by negative selection following labeling with CD138 magnetic microbeads on a MACS separator. The purity of the isolated cells was checked by flow cytometry with CD138 antibodies on an Attune NxT. TRIzol reagent was used to extract total RNA, and a NanoDrop spectrophotometer was used to quantify the extracted RNA. For each patient, the CD138-negative bone marrow sample underwent paired RNA-seq and IR-seq. CDR1 and CDR2, per the germline V gene, are MGHDK and SYGVNS. Its CDR3 holds 14 amino acids, cysteine through phenylalanine. Only CDR3 DNA is held: 42 bases, read in frame from base 1. The V end gives up 7 bases and the J end 2 bases, leaving 1 base in the junction not matched to a gene.

Study-level results and caveats: The sorted CD138-negative fraction was not purified T cells but a mixed bone marrow immune population. Compared with RNA-seq, IR-seq captured clonotypes at much higher depth and more reliably, and a smaller IR-seq throughput was enough to identify most shared clonotypes. Single-read clonotypes made up around 85% of clonotypes but only 3.5% to 4% of total reads in IR-seq, compared with just under 75% of clonotypes and approximately 40% of reads in RNA-seq. The correlation between IR-seq and RNA-seq shared clonotype proportions was increased by removal of single-read clonotypes.

Specimen: a population of CD138-negative cells sorted from bone marrow. Explained via the paper, the cell subset or site label denotes: bone marrow mononuclear cells depleted of CD138+ plasma/myeloma cells by negative magnetic selection. The sequence came from a donor over 35 with multiple myeloma. This receptor chain uses TRBV25-1 and TRBJ2-6, with 8 middle bases fitting TRBD1. The CDR3 protein: CASNRGAGANVLTF. The nucleotides read TGTGCCAGCAACAGGGGGGCTGGGGCCAACGTCCTGACTTTC. Reference TRBV25-1 and TRBJ2-6 proteins supply the regions before and after the CDR3; the full variable domain is: EADIYQTPRYLVIGTGKKITLECSQTMGHDKMYWYQQDPGMELHLIHYSYGVNSTEKGDLSSESTVSRIRTEHFPLTLESARPSHTSQYLCASNRGAGANVLTFGAGSRLTVL.